The sequence of this TCR beta chain was determined in a study of CD8 T cells in ankylosing spondylitis. General study points: Peripheral blood samples showed relatively rare disease-linked clones, and these clones were CD8+. A TCR beta motif of roughly 8 highly homologous variants seemed to mark ankylosing spondylitis blood.

Libraries of TCR beta came from quantitative 5'-RACE with molecular barcodes. TCRdb re-called the 5' RACE reads with MiXCR, one entry per CDR3 protein. The sample carries 750,000 to 850,000 distinct CDR3 sequences, approximately 10% recorded once. The sample holds many counts of this clonotype. Antigen: not known. The sequencing input was blood, either unsorted or a sorted T cell fraction (not recorded which). This sequence was found in a male donor with ankylosing spondylitis.

DNA of the CDR3: TGCAGCTACCAGTTAGGCGCTGAAGCTTTCTTT. Translated: CSYQLGAEAFF. V and J are TRBV29-1 and TRBJ1-1; D not resolved. The germline V gene has CDR1 SQVTM and CDR2 ANQGSEA. Trimming left V 8 bases short and J 6 bases short, with 13 bases between. The CDR3 has 11 residues.